Presented here are 30 T cell receptor beta chains from one specimen sequenced in a study of cytotoxic CD8 clonotypes in ibrutinib-treated CLL. Generated by immunoSEQ multiplex PCR, the TCRdb table keeps only in-frame clones and is missing some. Of approximately 92,000 clones listed, around 77% were seen once; the top ten hold roughly 24%. Sequencing was performed on PBMCs, taken after 24 months of ibrutinib treatment. These receptor sequences come from a human donor with chronic lymphocytic leukemia.

The V call is TRBV7-2, the J call TRBJ2-1; 8 positions match TRBD1. The CDR3 length is 13 residues. Trimming removed 3 bases from V and 6 bases from J; junction bases left unmatched: 1. Germline CDR1 SGHTA, CDR2 FQGNSA. DNA of the CDR3: TGTGCCAGCAGCTTCGGGACAGGCAATGAGCAGTTCTTC. The encoded protein is CASSFGTGNEQFF.

The chain employs TRBV18 and TRBJ2-2; no reliable D call. V was shortened by 3 bases and J by 4 bases, with 12 bases between the two germline ends. Germline CDR1 and CDR2: KGHSH and LQKENI. The CDR3 totals 15 residues. CDR3 loop: CASSPQPGTTGELFF. The CDR3 nucleotides are TGTGCCAGCTCACCCCAGCCAGGAACCACCGGGGAGCTGTTTTTT.

The rearrangement links TRBV5-1 to TRBJ2-5, with D perhaps TRBD2 (6 bases). CDR1 SGHRS and CDR2 YFSETQ come from the germline V gene. The V gene lost 3 bases and the J gene lost 2 bases, with 14 bases spanning the gap. The CDR3 is made up of 15 amino acids. Written as DNA, the CDR3 is TGCGCCAGCAGCTCGACCGCGGGGACGCAAGAGACCCAGTACTTC. Translated: CASSSTAGTQETQYF.

A single count supports this clone. The chain joins TRBV7-9 to TRBJ1-5; D remains ambiguous. From germline, CDR1 is SEHNR and CDR2 FQNEAQ (reference sequence). The CDR3 sequence is 14 residues long. V gave up 0 bases and J gave up 4 bases, with 7 bases separating them. CDR3 sequence: CASSLASENQPQHF. The CDR3 coding sequence is TGTGCCAGCAGCTTAGCGTCGGAGAATCAGCCCCAGCATTTT.

The V and J genes are TRBV7-2 and TRBJ2-1; D unclear. There are 13 residues in the CDR3. Trimming took off 2 bases at V and 4 bases at J, with 6 bases between the two ends. The germline V gene has CDR1 SGHTA and CDR2 FQGNSA. CDR3 protein: CASSLPQYNEQFF. The CDR3 nucleotides read TGTGCCAGCAGCTTACCTCAGTACAATGAGCAGTTCTTC.

V and J are TRBV2 and TRBJ1-5; possible D gene TRBD1, 5 bases. Germline V CDR1 and CDR2: SNHLY, FYNNEI. The CDR3 consists of 16 residues. The V gene lost 5 bases and the J gene lost 3 bases, with 17 bases spanning the gap. The CDR3: CASSPQGSRTNQPQHF. Written as DNA, the CDR3 is TGTGCCAGCAGTCCCCAGGGATCAAGGACCAATCAGCCCCAGCATTTT.

This chain joins TRBV6-6 and TRBJ1-1; maybe TRBD1 (6 bases). The CDR3 runs to 14 residues. V was cut by 4 bases and J by 0 bases, with 9 bases left in between. Per the germline V gene, CDR1 is MNHNY and CDR2 is SVGAGI (reference sequence). Written as DNA, the CDR3 is TGTGCCAGCAGTTCCGGACAGATGAACACTGAAGCTTTCTTT. Amino acids: CASSSGQMNTEAFF.

J is TRBJ1-1 and V is TRBV6-6; no clear D gene. The V gene lost 10 bases and the J gene lost 8 bases, with 14 bases spanning the gap. This CDR3 comprises 11 residues. Germline-derived CDR1 and CDR2 are MNHNY and SVGAGI (reference sequence). DNA of the CDR3: TGTGCCACCTTACGAACCGCGGAAGCTTTCTTT. The encoded protein is CATLRTAEAFF.

This clone turned up a few times. V is TRBV27 and J is TRBJ1-1; D gene ambiguous. The CDR3 is 13 residues long. In germline, CDR1 is MNHEY, CDR2 SMNVEV (reference sequence). The V and J ends lost 6 bases and 10 bases respectively, with 18 bases between them. The CDR3 coding sequence is TGTGCCAGCAGGAACCAACCGGGGTACGGAGCTTTCTTT. This translates into CASRNQPGYGAFF.

The chain combines TRBV6-6 with TRBJ2-3; D gene ambiguous. The germline V gene has CDR1 MNHNY and CDR2 SVGAGI (reference sequence). CDR3 length: 12 residues. The V gene lost 0 bases and the J gene lost 6 bases, with 4 bases spanning the gap. CDR3 amino acids: CASSYSKDTQYF. CDR3 in DNA: TGTGCCAGCAGTTACTCGAAGGATACGCAGTATTTT.

This clone has more than one count but fewer than ten. The chain employs TRBV27 and TRBJ2-1; 8 nucleotides agree with TRBD1. Germline CDR1 is MNHEY and CDR2 is SMNVEV (reference sequence). This CDR3 has 17 residues. The J segment lost 10 bases and the V segment lost 0 bases, leaving 14 bases of the junction unmatched. The CDR3 reads CASSLSKAGGESKEQFF. CDR3 in DNA: TGTGCCAGCAGTTTATCGAAGGCAGGGGGCGAGAGCAAGGAGCAGTTCTTC.

The genes are TRBV7-2 and TRBJ2-5; TRBD1 is a possible D gene (5 bases). CDR1 is SGHTA, CDR2 FQGNSA, per germline. The CDR3 is 17 amino acids. Trimming took 1 base from V and 2 from J, leaving 17 bases between them. The CDR3 protein is CASSLDWAGRRQETQYF. In nucleotides, the CDR3 is TGTGCCAGCAGCTTAGATTGGGCAGGGCGGCGTCAAGAGACCCAGTACTTC.

This clone is medium-sized by share. This chain connects TRBV7-9 to TRBJ2-1; tentatively, D is TRBD2 (6 bases). The V end was cut by 3 bases, the J end by 0 bases, with 15 bases between. The germline V gene has CDR1 SEHNR and CDR2 FQNEAQ (reference sequence). This CDR3 is 17 amino acids long. The CDR3 spells CASSLGGSGSSYNEQFF. The CDR3, as DNA: TGTGCCAGCAGCTTGGGGGGATCCGGGAGCTCCTACAATGAGCAGTTCTTC. Combining the CDR3 with reference TRBV7-9 and TRBJ2-1 gives the whole variable domain DTGVSQNPRHKITKRGQNVTFRCDPISEHNRLYWYRQTLGQGPEFLTYFQNEAQLEKSRLLSDRFSAERPKGSFSTLEIQRTEQGDSAMYLCASSLGGSGSSYNEQFFGPGTRLTVL.

The rearrangement joins TRBV7-6 to TRBJ2-7; possible D gene TRBD2, 6 bases. Trimming removed 5 bases from V and 0 bases from J, with 20 bases in between. Looked up from germline, CDR1 is SGHVS and CDR2 is FNYEAQ. The CDR3 consists of 17 residues. The chain's CDR3 is CASSPLSRQRASYEQYF. CDR3 nucleotide sequence: TGTGCCAGCAGCCCCCTTTCTCGCCAGCGGGCCTCCTACGAGCAGTACTTC.

This rearrangement joins TRBV12-5 to TRBJ1-4, with a weak D call TRBD1 (6 bases). Trimming removed 6 bases at V and 0 bases at J, with 11 bases between. The germline V gene has CDR1 LGHNT and CDR2 FRNRAP. This CDR3 comprises 15 residues. CDR3 coding DNA: TGTGCTAGTGGCCCCGGACAGTCAACTAATGAAAAACTGTTTTTT. This encodes CASGPGQSTNEKLFF.

The chain uses TRBV6-6 and TRBJ2-2; D is perhaps TRBD1 (6 bases). Germline CDR1 MNHNY, CDR2 SVGAGI (reference sequence). The CDR3 loop spans 16 amino acids. Trimming stripped 6 bases from V and 0 bases from J, with 14 bases between. The CDR3 sequence is CASSRRGGPNTGELFF. The CDR3 nucleotides are TGTGCCAGCAGCCGCAGGGGTGGGCCGAACACCGGGGAGCTGTTTTTT.

The count of this clone is one. At one end, the junction sequence differs from germline, possibly due to a read error. The chain has TRBV2 and TRBJ2-4; the D gene is possibly TRBD1 (6 bases). This CDR3 spans 11 amino acids. The V gene's germline CDR1 is SNHLY and CDR2 FYNNEI. CDR3 bases: TGTGCCACGGCCGGGGTAGGGGGAATGGACTTC. Protein: CATAGVGGMDF.

The V call is TRBV28, the J call TRBJ1-1, with unresolved D. Germline V lookup: CDR1 MDHEN, CDR2 SYDVKM. CDR3 length: 13 amino acids. V lost 5 bases and J lost 4, with 11 bases in between. The CDR3 loop is CASSPRAGTEAFF. CDR3 DNA sequence: TGTGCCAGCAGTCCCCGTGCTGGCACTGAAGCTTTCTTT.

The chain has TRBV5-1 and TRBJ2-3, with a tentative D call TRBD2 (6 bases). Germline assignment: CDR1 SGHRS and CDR2 YFSETQ. The germline V and J ends were trimmed by 2 bases and 5 bases, with 12 bases remaining between them. The CDR3 spans 14 residues. The CDR3 is CASSFGGVEDTQYF. The CDR3, as DNA: TGCGCCAGCAGCTTTGGCGGGGTGGAAGATACGCAGTATTTT.

V usage is TRBV7-2 and J usage is TRBJ2-5, with TRBD2 matching over 7 bases. The CDR3 loop spans 18 amino acids. The germline gives CDR1 SGHTA, CDR2 FQGNSA. V shed 1 base, J shed 3 bases, and the junction held 14 bases outside the gene matches. The CDR3 loop is CASSLGNNLSGPKETQYF. The CDR3 DNA reads TGTGCCAGCAGCTTAGGCAACAATCTTAGCGGGCCCAAAGAGACCCAGTACTTC. The variable domain in full, with the rest retrieved from reference TRBV7-2 and TRBJ2-5, is GAGVSQSPSNKVTEKGKDVELRCDPISGHTALYWYRQSLGQGLEFLIYFQGNSAPDKSGLPSDRFSAERTGGSVSTLTIQRTQQEDSAVYLCASSLGNNLSGPKETQYFGPGTRLLVL.

The rearrangement links TRBV7-9 to TRBJ2-4; D is undetermined. The V end was cut by 3 bases, the J end by 0 bases, with 6 bases between. The length of the CDR3 is 14 residues. Germline assignment: CDR1 SEHNR and CDR2 FQNEAQ (reference sequence). As DNA, the CDR3 is TGTGCCAGCAGCTTGGGTCTAGCCAAAAACATTCAGTACTTC. Protein sequence: CASSLGLAKNIQYF.

The chain carries TRBV7-3 and TRBJ2-7, with 7 bases lining up with TRBD1. V was pared by 2 bases and J by 3 bases, with 19 bases of the junction left unmatched. Germline-derived CDR1 and CDR2 are SGHTA and FQGTGA. The CDR3 covers 19 residues. The CDR3 here is CASSLRGPFAGGQYYEQYF. The CDR3 DNA sequence: TGTGCCAGCAGCTTACGAGGTCCTTTTGCAGGGGGACAATACTACGAGCAGTACTTC.

Here the CDR3 reads CASSPTGAGEKLFF. Here the CDR3 DNA reads TGTGCCAGCTCACCGACAGGGGCCGGTGAAAAACTGTTTTTT. The rearrangement joins TRBV18 to TRBJ1-4, with TRBD1 matching over 8 bases. This CDR3 contains 14 residues. Unmatched junction bases numbered 4, after V lost 3 bases and J lost 7 bases. CDR1 is KGHSH, CDR2 LQKENI, per germline.

J is TRBJ2-3 and V is TRBV5-4; D assignment may be TRBD1 or TRBD2 (5 bases each). Germline-derived CDR1 and CDR2 are SGHNT and YYREEE (reference sequence). V was cut by 5 bases and J by 2 bases, with 9 bases left in between. The CDR3 sequence is 13 residues long. The CDR3 is CASRRGTTDTQYF. DNA of the CDR3: TGTGCCAGCAGACGTGGGACCACAGATACGCAGTATTTT.

The genes are TRBV4-2 and TRBJ2-1; D is perhaps TRBD1 (5 bases). The CDR3 has 18 amino acids. V was clipped by 0 bases and J by 5 bases, with 20 bases between them. Germline V lookup: CDR1 LGHNA, CDR2 YNFKEQ. The CDR3 region has the DNA TGTGCCAGCAGCCAAGAGGCGGCAGGGCCGGATTGGGACAATGAGCAGTTCTTC. Its protein is CASSQEAAGPDWDNEQFF.

The chain uses TRBV6-5 and TRBJ1-1; 10 bases map to TRBD1. The CDR3 sequence is 14 residues long. Germline lookup yields CDR1 MNHEY and CDR2 SVGAGI. V lost 6 bases and J lost 9; bases outside the gene matches: 10. The CDR3 bases are TGTGCCAGCAGCCCGCTGGGACAGGGGTCGAAAGCTTTCTTT. It is translated as CASSPLGQGSKAFF.

The rearrangement links TRBV2 to TRBJ2-4, with 13 bases aligning to TRBD2. The germline gives CDR1 SNHLY, CDR2 FYNNEI. V gave up 1 base and J gave up 4 bases; unmatched junction bases: 1. The CDR3 totals 16 residues. CDR3 coding DNA: TGTGCCAGCAGTGAAGAACTAGCGGGAGGGAAAAACATTCAGTACTTC. Its translation: CASSEELAGGKNIQYF.

This chain links TRBV14 with TRBJ1-1; the D is unclear. Per the germline V gene, CDR1 is SGHDN and CDR2 is FVKESK. The CDR3 is 13 amino acids. V lost 2 bases, J lost 1 base, and 5 bases lay in between. The CDR3 sequence: CASSQLQNTEAFF. DNA for the CDR3: TGTGCCAGCAGCCAACTTCAGAACACTGAAGCTTTCTTT.

The chain combines TRBV29-1 with TRBJ2-7; a weak D match, TRBD1 (6 bases). Germline lookup yields CDR1 SQVTM and CDR2 ANQGSEA. The V end was cut by 0 bases, the J end by 6 bases, with 15 bases between. CDR3 size: 14 residues. In nucleotides, the CDR3 is TGCAGCGTTGAAGAGGCCAGGGGACGTAGCGAGCAGTACTTC. Its translation: CSVEEARGRSEQYF.

About this clone: A read error is likely, as this CDR3 ends without the conserved phenylalanine or tryptophan. It is unclear where the CDR3 begins or ends on the DNA, so no DNA is shown, and the CDR3 is as TCRdb lists it. The chain couples TRBV29-1 to TRBJ1-1; no DNA check was done on the table's D call, TRBD1. A total of 12 residues make up the CDR3, ends included. Germline V gene sequence: CDR1 SQVTM, CDR2 ANQGSEA. This chain's CDR3 is CSVERAGQGAAG.